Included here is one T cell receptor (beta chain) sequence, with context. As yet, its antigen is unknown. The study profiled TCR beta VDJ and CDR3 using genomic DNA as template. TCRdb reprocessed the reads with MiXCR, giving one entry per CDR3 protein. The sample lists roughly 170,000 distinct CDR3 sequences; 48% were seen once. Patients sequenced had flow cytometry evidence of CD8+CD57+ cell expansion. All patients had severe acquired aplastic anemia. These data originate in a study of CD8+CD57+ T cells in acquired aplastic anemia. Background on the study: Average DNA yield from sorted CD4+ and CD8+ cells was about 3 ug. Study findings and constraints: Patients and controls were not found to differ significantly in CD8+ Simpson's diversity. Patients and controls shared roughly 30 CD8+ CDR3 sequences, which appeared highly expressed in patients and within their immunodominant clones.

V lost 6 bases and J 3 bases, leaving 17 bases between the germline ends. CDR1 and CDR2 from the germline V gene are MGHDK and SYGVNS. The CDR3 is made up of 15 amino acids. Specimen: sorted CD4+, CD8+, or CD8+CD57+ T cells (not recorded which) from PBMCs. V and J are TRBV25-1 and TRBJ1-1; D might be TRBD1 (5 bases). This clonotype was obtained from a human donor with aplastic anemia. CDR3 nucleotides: TGTGCCAGCAGCCCCATAACCCTGGGGGACACTGAAGCTTTCTTT. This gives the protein CASSPITLGDTEAFF.